The rows below give T cell receptor beta chains drawn from one sample of a study of blood T cell repertoires in COVID-19. Assay used: immunoSEQ multiplex PCR; TCRdb lists only in-frame clones, some missing. The sample shows approximately 32,000 clones, roughly nine tenths of them seen only once. Source material: peripheral blood. The receptors originated from a man aged 55 to 70 with acute or convalescent COVID-19. Both conserved end residues are part of each CDR3. Fields, in order: clone size, J gene, V gene, D gene, CDR3 DNA, CDR3 protein. The D gene is left open where the match is weak. Clone size is stated in some rows and not others, as once, few, many or a class when expanded.

clone_size: -; j_call: TRBJ2-7; v_call: TRBV12-3/TRBV12-4; d_call: -; cdr3_nt: TGTGCCAGCGGGGGCCATACCTACGAGCAGTACTTC; cdr3_aa: CASGGHTYEQYF
clone_size: -; j_call: TRBJ2-5; v_call: TRBV2; d_call: -; cdr3_nt: TGTGCCAGCAGTGATTGGGGGCGGGTCGAGACCCAGTACTTC; cdr3_aa: CASSDWGRVETQYF
clone_size: -; j_call: TRBJ2-7; v_call: TRBV7-8; d_call: -; cdr3_nt: TGTGCCAGCAGCTTGGATCTAGGGAGCTCCTACGAGCAGTACTTC; cdr3_aa: CASSLDLGSSYEQYF
clone_size: -; j_call: TRBJ1-2; v_call: TRBV6-5; d_call: -; cdr3_nt: TGTGCCAGCAGGGTGCAGGGGTCACTCAATGGCTACACCTTC; cdr3_aa: CASRVQGSLNGYTF
clone_size: -; j_call: TRBJ1-2; v_call: TRBV6-5; d_call: TRBD1; cdr3_nt: TGTGCCAGCAGTTACGACAGGGATGGCTACACCTTC; cdr3_aa: CASSYDRDGYTF
clone_size: -; j_call: TRBJ2-3; v_call: TRBV4-2; d_call: -; cdr3_nt: TGTGCCAGCAGCCCGATATCCGGAGGGCTCCTAGCTGCGCCCACAGATACGCAGTATTTT; cdr3_aa: CASSPISGGLLAAPTDTQYF
clone_size: -; j_call: TRBJ2-1; v_call: TRBV19; d_call: -; cdr3_nt: TGTGCCAGTAGCCGCGGGACGGGGAATGAGCAGTTCTTC; cdr3_aa: CASSRGTGNEQFF
clone_size: once; j_call: TRBJ2-3; v_call: TRBV6-4; d_call: -; cdr3_nt: TGTGCCAGCAGTGACACGGGTCTCACAGATACGCAGTATTTT; cdr3_aa: CASSDTGLTDTQYF
clone_size: -; j_call: TRBJ2-7; v_call: TRBV11-1; d_call: TRBD2; cdr3_nt: TGTGCCAGCAGCCCCGGGAGGAGGGCCGTTTACGAGCAGTACTTC; cdr3_aa: CASSPGRRAVYEQYF
clone_size: -; j_call: TRBJ1-4; v_call: TRBV2; d_call: TRBD1; cdr3_nt: TGTGCCAGCAGGCAGGGACAGAATAATGAAAAACTGTTTTTT; cdr3_aa: CASRQGQNNEKLFF
clone_size: -; j_call: TRBJ1-6; v_call: TRBV19; d_call: -; cdr3_nt: TGTGCCAGTAGTATTTCAATGGACAACCGGTATTCACCCCTCCACTTT; cdr3_aa: CASSISMDNRYSPLHF
clone_size: -; j_call: TRBJ1-2; v_call: TRBV6-5; d_call: -; cdr3_nt: TGTGCCAGCAGTTACTCGTGGGGCGGGGGTTATGGCTACACCTTC; cdr3_aa: CASSYSWGGGYGYTF
clone_size: -; j_call: TRBJ2-3; v_call: TRBV7-2; d_call: -; cdr3_nt: TGTGCCAGCAGCTTAGTAGGCGGGGACAGACACACAGATACGCAGTATTTT; cdr3_aa: CASSLVGGDRHTDTQYF